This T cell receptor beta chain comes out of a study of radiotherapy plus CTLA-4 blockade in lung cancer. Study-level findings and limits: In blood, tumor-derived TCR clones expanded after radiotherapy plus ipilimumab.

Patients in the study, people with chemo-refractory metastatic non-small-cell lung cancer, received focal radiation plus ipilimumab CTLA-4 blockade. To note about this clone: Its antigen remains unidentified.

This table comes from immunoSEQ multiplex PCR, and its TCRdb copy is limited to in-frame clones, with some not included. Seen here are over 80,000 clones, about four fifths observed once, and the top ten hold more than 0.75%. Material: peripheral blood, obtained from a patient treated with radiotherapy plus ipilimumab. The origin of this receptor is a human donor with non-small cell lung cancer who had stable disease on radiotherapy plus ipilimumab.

The CDR3 sequence: CASSPRTGGANNEQFF. The CDR3 DNA sequence: TGTGCCAGCTCACCGAGGACAGGGGGCGCAAATAATGAGCAGTTCTTC. The rearrangement uses TRBV18 and TRBJ2-1; 11 bases line up with TRBD1. Germline CDR1 is KGHSH and CDR2 is LQKENI. The CDR3 is made up of 16 amino acids. The trim removed 3 bases at V and 7 bases at J, leaving 8 bases unmatched.